The clone carrying this T cell receptor (beta chain) showed up just a few times. Its target is unknown. CDR3 length: 15 residues. Between the trimmed V and J ends, which lost 2 bases and 8 bases, there was a span of 13 bases. The germline V gene has CDR1 SGHAT and CDR2 FQNNGV. TCRbeta libraries were built with three rounds of nested PCR, modified from ARM-PCR. TCRdb ran MiXCR on the multiplex PCR reads and lists one entry per CDR3 protein. The sample records about 110,000 distinct CDR3 sequences, 60% to 80% being singletons. The template was RNA from unsorted bulk tissue. This sample is part of a study of tumor and adjacent non-tumor tissue in lung cancer. About the research overall: Stage I to III disease affected 10 men and roughly five women aged about 31 to 80.

Overall study findings and caveats: Higher tumor TCR diversity was associated with shorter survival.

The sequenced material came from lung tumor tissue. V and J are TRBV11-2 and TRBJ1-6, with D hard to call. This clonotype originated in a woman aged 55-69 years with non-small cell lung cancer. The CDR3: CASSLQRSPDSPLHF. CDR3 coding DNA: TGTGCCAGCAGCTTACAACGCAGCCCGGATTCACCCCTCCACTTT.